This TCR beta chain was identified during a study of blood T cell repertoires in COVID-19. Assay: immunoSEQ multiplex PCR; the TCRdb copy retains only in-frame clones and omits some. The table includes about 230,000 clones, over 75% detected once. From germline, CDR1 is LNHDA and CDR2 SQIVND (reference sequence). The CDR3 sequence is 15 residues long. Unmatched junction bases numbered 11, after V lost 4 bases and J lost 6 bases. The J gene is TRBJ1-1, the V gene TRBV19; 7 nucleotides agree with TRBD1. The sequence was collected from a woman between 25 and 40 years old who had been exposed to COVID-19. The specimen was PBMCs or T cells enriched from blood (not recorded which). The DNA for the CDR3 is TGTGCCAGTAGTACAAGACAGGGAGAGTTTGCTGAAGCTTTCTTT. Translating it yields CASSTRQGEFAEAFF.